Sequencing of this T cell receptor beta chain was carried out in a study of blood T cells in healthy people across ages (dated by TCRdb to between 2015 and 2016). Regarding the study in general: In model experiments, template switching captured about one uniquely barcoded TCR beta cDNA molecule for every two T cells. Age-related changes in TCR beta repertoire diversity were measured in the study by deep sequencing normalized with unique cDNA molecular identifiers. The donors were split into four age groups: young (average around 15 years), middle-aged (39), aged (more than 60) and long-lived (about 82). Donors of different ages were randomly distributed across sequencing lanes to avoid experimental bias. For two donors (one aged 18 to 30 and one aged 80 or older), the study analyzed two additional independent replicas of 1 million unique cDNA reads from the same blood draw.

The library came from 5' RACE. The sequencer was an Illumina HiSeq 2500. A second PCR of roughly 6 to 11 cycles was run with a J-beta primer mix and a sample-barcoded 5' primer. A template-switch 5' adaptor carrying 12 random nucleotides introduced a unique molecular identifier onto each TCR beta cDNA molecule. Each sample yielded at least 3 million CDR3-containing paired-end reads. All of the RNA was converted into first-strand cDNA using the Mint cDNA synthesis kit, with a TRBC-specific oligonucleotide serving as the primer. After uracil-DNA glycosylase treatment, a first 18-cycle PCR used universal primers M1SS and BC2_uni_R on all cDNA. The authors processed their data as follows. Normalization of each sample was performed by random selection of 1 million high-quality reads, each carrying a distinct molecular identifier. Reads sharing molecular identifiers were discarded rather than binned into consensus sequences. MiTCR, with a Q25 quality threshold and the strictest error-elimination algorithm, was used for CDR3 identification, clonotype clustering and error correction. A nonparametric unseen species model with Euler transformation was used to estimate a lower bound on total TCR beta diversity. Clones were called with MiXCR by TCRdb after fastp trimmed the public reads at Q25, and only in-frame beta chains were retained. When rows share a CDR3 protein, they turn into one entry using the most common DNA and genes. The V and J calls shown here were made by TCRdb, not taken from the authors' results. This sample lists about 700,000 distinct CDR3 sequences; about 34% were detected once. The ten largest clones take up roughly 15% of the sample.

Beyond this particular receptor, the publication reports: Because profiling used bulk unsorted PBMCs, naive and antigen-experienced compartments could not be compared conclusively. Compared with the aged group, the long-lived group had more naive CD4+ T cells, fewer expanded clones and increased TCR diversity, suggesting age selection. Observed TCR beta diversity per million T cells fell roughly linearly with age, and a significant reduction was already apparent by age roughly 40. Donor CMV infection status was unknown, potentially confounding age-related changes in expanded clonotypes. Total diversity estimates from one million sequenced T cells were considered lower bounds and underestimates. A strong correlation was found between observed TCR beta diversity and the percentage of naive T cells measured by flow cytometry.

Donors were approximately 42 systemically healthy Caucasian individuals from Russia aged about 6 to 100 years. Ten milliliters of peripheral blood were drawn from each donor into EDTA-treated Vacutainer tubes. Ficoll-Paque density-gradient centrifugation was used to isolate PBMCs, with at least 7 million obtained per sample. Trizol reagent was used to extract total RNA from the PBMCs, yielding at least 6 micrograms per sample. For every donor, an aliquot of PBMCs went through flow cytometry to measure the percentages of naive CD45RAhigh/CD27high T cells. Turning to this clonotype: Its antigen specificity is not known. Qualities for individual bases were not recorded, and no much larger clone is one base off.

The V end gives up 8 bases and the J end 3 bases, leaving 16 bases in the junction not matched to a gene. The CDR3, from cysteine to phenylalanine, totals 17 residues. Here the CDR3 DNA is all that survives: 51 bases in frame from base 1. The sequencing input was blood. The V and J segments used are TRBV12-3 or TRBV12-4 and TRBJ2-7; 10 central nucleotides agree with TRBD1. This receptor was identified in an elderly woman in good health. Donor details come from another sample of the same person, matched by shared clones. In nucleotide form, the sequence is TGTGCCAGCGGAGTTTTTGGTGGGTGGACAGGGGGCTACGAGCAGTACTTC. Its amino acids are CASGVFGGWTGGYEQYF.